This entry lists 28 T cell receptor beta chains sequenced from one sample in a study of T cells in localized non-small cell lung cancer. TCRdb's copy holds only in-frame clones and misses some; the assay was immunoSEQ multiplex PCR. The table includes tens of thousands of clones, roughly 79% detected once. Here the sequenced sample was PBMCs, taken before any cancer treatment. These receptors came from a man aged 40 to 69 with stage II lung adenocarcinoma.

This chain uses TRBV10-1 with TRBJ2-5; D gene uncertain. This CDR3 region has 14 residues. V lost 0 bases, J lost 2 bases, and 7 bases lay in between. The germline V gene encodes CDR1 WNHNN and CDR2 SYGVQD (reference sequence). The CDR3 coding sequence is TGCGCCAGCAGTGAGTCAACAGCTCAAGAGACCCAGTACTTC. It codes for CASSESTAQETQYF.

In DNA, the CDR3 is TGTGCCAGCAGTGAATTTAGGACCAGATCCTACGAGCAGTACTTC. This translates into CASSEFRTRSYEQYF. This chain connects TRBV6-1 to TRBJ2-7, with D uncertain. The CDR3 sequence is 15 residues long. Between the trimmed V and J ends, which lost 2 bases and 1 base, there was a span of 12 bases. Germline V CDR1 and CDR2: MNHNS, SASEGT.

This clone was seen repeatedly, ten times or more. This chain connects TRBV11-2 to TRBJ2-3; tentative D call: TRBD2 (5 bases). The CDR3 length is 15 residues. V was trimmed by 7 bases and J by 8 bases, leaving 22 bases between them. The V gene's germline CDR1 is SGHAT and CDR2 FQNNGV. The DNA of the CDR3 is TGTGCCAGCAACCCTCAGAGCGGACGCGGCGGTACGCAGTATTTT. It specifies CASNPQSGRGGTQYF.

The DNA of the CDR3 is TGTGCCAGCAGTAAACGACAGGCCGCTAACTATGGCTACACCTTC. The encoded protein is CASSKRQAANYGYTF. The chain uses TRBV13 and TRBJ1-2; weak D call: TRBD1 (6 bases). CDR1 PRHDT and CDR2 FYEKMQ come from the germline V gene (reference sequence). Trimming shortened V by 6 bases and J by 0 bases, and 14 bases separated the two germline ends. The CDR3 is 15 residues long.

This clone was seen a handful of times. The chain is built from TRBV11-2 and TRBJ1-3, with D hard to call. Deletions cut 2 bases from V and 3 bases from J, with 2 bases between. CDR3 size: 12 residues. Looked up from germline, CDR1 is SGHAT and CDR2 is FQNNGV. The CDR3 DNA sequence: TGTGCCAGCAGCTTAATTGGAAACACCATATATTTT. As protein: CASSLIGNTIYF.

This chain connects TRBV7-3 to TRBJ2-1, with D possibly TRBD2 on 5 matching bases. Trimming stripped 0 bases from V and 8 bases from J, with 14 bases between. The germline V gene has CDR1 SGHTA and CDR2 FQGTGA. The CDR3 sequence is 15 residues long. Here the CDR3 DNA reads TGTGCCAGCAGCTTAACGGGGAGTCTTGGCGATGAGCAGTTCTTC. Its translation: CASSLTGSLGDEQFF.

The chain carries TRBV7-3 and TRBJ2-1, with 10 bases matching TRBD1. V shed 5 bases, J shed 1 base, and the junction held 5 bases outside the gene matches. This CDR3 spans 16 amino acids. Germline CDR1 reads SGHTA; CDR2 reads FQGTGA. The CDR3 DNA reads TGTGCCAGCAGCCACATGGGACAGGGGTCCTACAATGAGCAGTTCTTC. Translation gives CASSHMGQGSYNEQFF. Together with reference TRBV7-3 and TRBJ2-1, the CDR3 gives the full variable domain: GAGVSQTPSNKVTEKGKYVELRCDPISGHTALYWYRQSLGQGPEFLIYFQGTGAADDSGLPNDRFFAVRPEGSVSTLKIQRTERGDSAVYLCASSHMGQGSYNEQFFGPGTRLTVL.

The genes are TRBV27 and TRBJ2-3; TRBD2 matches 9 bases. The germline V gene has CDR1 MNHEY and CDR2 SMNVEV (reference sequence). The CDR3 totals 14 residues. Trimming at V came to 6 bases and at J to 5 bases, leaving 6 bases not matched to a gene. This CDR3 is CASRAGGPGDTQYF. Written as DNA, the CDR3 is TGTGCCAGCAGGGCGGGAGGGCCCGGAGATACGCAGTATTTT.

V usage is TRBV7-2 and J usage is TRBJ1-2; the D is unclear. Germline V gives CDR1 SGHTA, CDR2 FQGNSA. Trimming cost V 2 bases and J 5 bases, with 15 bases left between them. There are 15 residues in the CDR3. The CDR3 coding sequence is TGTGCCAGCAGCTTAAAGTCCCGGGCGGGTTATGGCTACACCTTC. Its protein is CASSLKSRAGYGYTF. Looking up the rest from reference TRBV7-2 and TRBJ1-2 gives the full variable domain: GAGVSQSPSNKVTEKGKDVELRCDPISGHTALYWYRQSLGQGLEFLIYFQGNSAPDKSGLPSDRFSAERTGGSVSTLTIQRTQQEDSAVYLCASSLKSRAGYGYTFGSGTRLTVV.

This sequence joins TRBV4-1 and TRBJ2-2; a weak D match, TRBD2 (5 bases). This CDR3 is 18 amino acids long. Germline CDR1 MGHRA, CDR2 YSYEKL. V lost 0 bases, J lost 1 base, and 15 bases lay in between. As DNA, the CDR3 is TGCGCCAGCAGCCAAGATCTTTACGGACTCATGAACACCGGGGAGCTGTTTTTT. The encoded protein is CASSQDLYGLMNTGELFF.

The chain has TRBV11-2 and TRBJ2-7; possibly TRBD1 or TRBD2 for D (6 bases each). V gave up 5 bases and J gave up 6 bases, with 23 bases separating them. CDR3 length: 16 residues. Germline V gives CDR1 SGHAT, CDR2 FQNNGV. CDR3 DNA: TGTGCCAGCAGCCTAGGGGGGTGGCAGGGAGTCGTCGAGCAGTACTTC. It yields the protein CASSLGGWQGVVEQYF. Full variable domain (remainder filled in from reference TRBV11-2 and TRBJ2-7): EAGVAQSPRYKIIEKRQSVAFWCNPISGHATLYWYQQILGQGPKLLIQFQNNGVVDDSQLPKDRFSAERLKGVDSTLKIQPAKLEDSAVYLCASSLGGWQGVVEQYFGPGTRLTVT.

The rearrangement links TRBV2 to TRBJ2-3, with D uncertain. This CDR3 has 15 residues. In germline, CDR1 is SNHLY, CDR2 FYNNEI. V lost 1 base and J lost 2, with 10 bases in between. The CDR3 DNA is TGTGCCAGCAGTGAAGATGACGGTTACACAGATACGCAGTATTTT. Protein product: CASSEDDGYTDTQYF.

The chain joins TRBV20-1 to TRBJ1-2, with unresolved D. Trimming took off 4 bases at V and 2 bases at J, with 5 bases between the two ends. CDR3 length equals 11 residues. Germline-derived CDR1 and CDR2 are DFQATT and SNEGSKA (reference sequence). CDR3 amino acids: CSANPNYGYTF. CDR3 nucleotide sequence: TGCAGTGCTAATCCGAACTATGGCTACACCTTC.

This clone occurred a few times. The chain has TRBV30 and TRBJ2-1, with 8 bases that match TRBD2. Germline V lookup: CDR1 GTSNPN, CDR2 SVGIG (reference sequence). The trim removed 4 bases at V and 4 bases at J, leaving 3 bases unmatched. CDR3 length: 13 residues. CDR3 nucleotide sequence: TGTGCCTGGAAGCCTAGCGGGTACAATGAGCAGTTCTTC. Translating gives CAWKPSGYNEQFF.

The rearrangement joins TRBV27 to TRBJ2-1; 14 positions agree with TRBD2. With V trimmed by 8 bases and J by 3 bases, 9 bases remained unmatched. This CDR3 is 17 amino acids long. Looked up from germline, CDR1 is MNHEY and CDR2 is SMNVEV (reference sequence). CDR3 in amino acids: CASDPGLAGEHYNEQFF. Here the CDR3 DNA reads TGTGCCAGCGACCCGGGACTAGCGGGAGAACACTACAATGAGCAGTTCTTC.

The chain links TRBV4-1 to TRBJ1-1; 9 bases align to TRBD1. Germline assignment: CDR1 MGHRA and CDR2 YSYEKL. The J segment lost 11 bases and the V segment lost 1 base, leaving 8 bases of the junction unmatched. The CDR3 sequence is 14 residues long. CDR3 sequence (DNA): TGCGCCAGCAGCCAAGTGGGGGGACAGGGTAGGGCTTTCTTT. Its protein product is CASSQVGGQGRAFF.

The gene calls are TRBV6-5 and TRBJ2-2; D unclear. The CDR3 loop spans 13 amino acids. Germline CDR1 reads MNHEY; CDR2 reads SVGAGI. Trimming pared 6 bases from V and 6 bases from J, leaving 11 bases between. CDR3 sequence: CASRPHTSGELFF. CDR3 DNA sequence: TGTGCCAGCAGACCCCACACCTCCGGGGAGCTGTTTTTT.

Written as DNA, the CDR3 is TGTGCCAGCAGTTTCGTCTCCAGGGATTGGAGGGAGACCCAGTACTTC. It is translated as CASSFVSRDWRETQYF. The chain recombines TRBV27 with TRBJ2-5, with D perhaps assigned TRBD1 or TRBD2 (5 bases each). The V and J ends lost 3 bases and 5 bases respectively, with 19 bases between them. CDR1 is MNHEY and CDR2 is SMNVEV in the germline V gene (reference sequence). This CDR3 has 16 amino acids.

CDR3 in amino acids: CASSPLAGPTDTQYF. The CDR3 DNA reads TGTGCCAGCAGCCCCCTTGCGGGACCTACAGATACGCAGTATTTT. J is TRBJ2-3 and V is TRBV5-6; D perhaps matches TRBD2 (6 bases). Trimming shortened V by 4 bases and J by 3 bases, and 15 bases separated the two germline ends. Per germline, CDR1 SGHDT and CDR2 YYEEEE. This CDR3 is built from 15 residues. Drawing the rest from reference TRBV5-6 and TRBJ2-3, the complete variable domain is DAGVTQSPTHLIKTRGQQVTLRCSPKSGHDTVSWYQQALGQGPQFIFQYYEEEERQRGNFPDRFSGHQFPNYSSELNVNALLLGDSALYLCASSPLAGPTDTQYFGPGTRLTVL.

In DNA, the CDR3 is TGTGCCAGTAGTATGGGGACCCGCACCTACGAGCAGTACTTC. Translated, it gives CASSMGTRTYEQYF. The rearrangement joins TRBV19 to TRBJ2-7; D is perhaps TRBD1 or TRBD2 (5 bases each). Germline CDR1 and CDR2: LNHDA and SQIVND (reference sequence). This CDR3 comprises 14 residues. Trimming shortened V by 3 bases and J by 2 bases, and 11 bases separated the two germline ends.

The chain employs TRBV27 and TRBJ1-2; possibly TRBD1 for D (6 bases). The V gene's germline CDR1 is MNHEY and CDR2 SMNVEV (reference sequence). This CDR3 has 14 residues. Trimming left V 0 bases short and J 5 bases short, with 10 bases between. In nucleotides, the CDR3 is TGTGCCAGCAGTTTATCAGGGGGGCAATATGGCTACACCTTC. The encoded protein is CASSLSGGQYGYTF.

The rearrangement uses TRBV27 and TRBJ1-2, with D uncertain. Deletions cut 0 bases from V and 0 bases from J, with 14 bases between. This CDR3 region has 17 residues. CDR1 and CDR2 (germline): MNHEY, SMNVEV (reference sequence). This CDR3 is CASSLSLAGLPNYGYTF. CDR3 nucleotide sequence: TGTGCCAGCAGTTTATCATTGGCAGGCCTCCCTAACTATGGCTACACCTTC.

The chain carries TRBV7-6 and TRBJ2-1; TRBD1 aligns across 9 bases. Germline V gene lookup returns CDR1 SGHVS and CDR2 FNYEAQ. Losses at the gene ends were 3 bases for V and 6 bases for J; bases not matched to a gene: 6. The CDR3 is 15 amino acids. CDR3 DNA: TGTGCCAGCAGCTTGTCCGGGACAGGGAGCAATGAGCAGTTCTTC. As protein: CASSLSGTGSNEQFF.

This clone occurred once. The V gene is TRBV6-5, the J gene TRBJ2-7; TRBD2 agrees at 10 bases. In germline, CDR1 is MNHEY, CDR2 SVGAGI. The CDR3 contains 16 residues. The trim removed 0 bases at V and 4 bases at J, leaving 6 bases unmatched. In DNA form, the CDR3 reads TGTGCCAGCAGTTACTCGGCTAGCGGGAGTTTATACGAGCAGTACTTC. Amino acids: CASSYSASGSLYEQYF.

As for this clone: Its ends do not fully match the called genes, so a read error is possible. The gene calls are TRBV7-7 and TRBJ1-1; D remains ambiguous. Per the germline V gene, CDR1 is SSHAT and CDR2 is FNYEAQ (reference sequence). The CDR3 extends over 9 amino acids. CDR3 sequence reads: CASTPGAFF. CDR3 coding DNA: TGTGCTAGCACCCCGGGGGCTTTCTTT.

The chain couples TRBV5-8 to TRBJ2-5; 11 nucleotides agree with TRBD1. Trimming took 4 bases from V and 4 from J; bases not matched to a gene: 12. This CDR3 is built from 17 residues. The V gene's germline CDR1 is SGHTS and CDR2 YDEGEE. The CDR3 sequence is CASSPGQGARGRETQYF. As DNA, the CDR3 is TGTGCCAGCAGCCCTGGACAGGGGGCTAGAGGTAGAGAGACCCAGTACTTC.

The chain recombines TRBV7-9 with TRBJ2-1, with 13 bases lining up with TRBD2. Trimming took 5 bases from V and 3 from J; bases not matched to a gene: 10. The germline CDR1 and CDR2 sequences are SEHNR and FQNEAQ (reference sequence). This CDR3 has 18 amino acids. CDR3 in amino acids: CASSLPTSGRPRYNEQFF. DNA of the CDR3: TGTGCCAGCAGCCTTCCGACTAGCGGGAGGCCCCGCTACAATGAGCAGTTCTTC.

This chain uses TRBV11-2 with TRBJ2-1; no clear D gene. Germline lookup yields CDR1 SGHAT and CDR2 FQNNGV. This CDR3 is built from 11 residues. The V end was cut by 3 bases, the J end by 10 bases, with 7 bases between. The CDR3 loop reads CASSFRAEQFF. The CDR3 DNA follows: TGTGCCAGCAGCTTCCGAGCCGAGCAGTTCTTC.